Here is one T cell receptor (beta chain) with its context. This specimen belongs to a study of cytomegalovirus exposure and HLA in healthy donors. PCR amplification relied on 60 Vbeta primers (plus 13 Jbeta primers). The method was immunoSEQ multiplex PCR; TCRdb's version includes in-frame clones alone and lacks a portion of them. The repertoire holds about 200,000 clones, with approximately 79% as singletons. The TCR sequence derives from a man aged 45 to 65 in good health and CMV-seronegative. Sequenced input: PBMCs.

CDR3 sequence (DNA): TGTGCCAGCAGTGAACGGCAGGGTGACTATGGCTACACCTTC. It codes for CASSERQGDYGYTF. The chain employs TRBV2 and TRBJ1-2; D is perhaps TRBD1 (5 bases). Trimming took off 2 bases at V and 3 bases at J, with 10 bases between the two ends. The CDR3 has 14 residues. Germline loops: CDR1 SNHLY, CDR2 FYNNEI.